This T cell receptor (beta chain) was sequenced during a study of cytomegalovirus exposure and HLA in healthy donors. From germline, CDR1 is SQVTM and CDR2 ANQGSEA. This CDR3 spans 13 amino acids. The V gene end was trimmed by 6 bases and the J gene end by 5 bases; junction bases not matched to a gene: 3. In its sample, this clone was seen a few times. The antigen is undetermined. Other DNA sequences in the sample encode the same CDR3. Sequencing used immunoSEQ multiplex PCR; TCRdb keeps in-frame clones, though not all of them. Among 150,000 or so clones listed, 85% to 90% were seen once. Study results and caveats: Researchers reported that a few CMV-associated chains were confirmed in vitro as CMV antigen-specific. Cytomegalovirus status, reportedly, was diagnosed with high specificity and sensitivity by the classifier. The study designated 160 or so TCR beta chains cytomegalovirus-associated.

The source material was PBMCs. The sequence was obtained from a young woman in good health and CMV-seropositive. The chain employs TRBV29-1 and TRBJ1-5; 11 bases are a match to TRBD1. In DNA form, the CDR3 reads TGCAGCGTAGGGGACAGGGGGGATCAGCCCCAGCATTTT. Its translation: CSVGDRGDQPQHF. Full variable domain (missing parts from reference TRBV29-1 and TRBJ1-5): SAVISQKPSRDICQRGTSLTIQCQVDSQVTMMFWYRQQPGQSLTLIATANQGSEATYESGFVIDKFPISRPNLTFSTLTVSNMSPEDSSIYLCSVGDRGDQPQHFGDGTRLSIL.